One sample yielded the 20 T cell receptor beta chains listed below, sequenced in a study of immune heterogeneity within non-small cell lung tumors. Using 32 V and 13 J primers, multiplex PCR amplified TCR beta CDR3. TCRdb used MiXCR to reprocess the multiplex PCR reads, holding one entry per CDR3 protein. The table shows fewer than 6,000 distinct CDR3 sequences, with about 33% occurring only once. Template material comprised bulk tumor genomic DNA at approximately 650 ng per sample. Biopsies that were spaced far apart were taken, several per primary tumor, during surgery. Undergoing curative surgery were patients whose non-small cell lung cancer was untreated and newly diagnosed. The sample was lung tumor tissue. The receptors here all came from a woman between 50 and 59 years old with non-small cell lung cancer.

By share of the sample, this clonotype is medium-sized (0.01 to 0.1%). The genes are TRBV6-5 and TRBJ1-2; D gene uncertain. CDR1 and CDR2 from the germline V gene are MNHEY and SVGAGI. The CDR3 is 11 residues long. V was cut by 2 bases and J by 7 bases, with 5 bases left in between. The CDR3 reads CASSYEGGYTF. DNA of the CDR3: TGTGCCAGCAGTTACGAGGGTGGCTACACCTTC.

This clonotype is termed medium-sized. The chain has TRBV9 and TRBJ2-1; TRBD2 might be the D (5 bases). The CDR3 has 16 amino acids. The germline CDR1 and CDR2 sequences are SGDLS and YYNGEE. V lost 3 bases to trimming and J lost 9 bases, with 22 bases between them. The CDR3 region is CASSDGGRAFPTEQFF. For the CDR3, the DNA is TGTGCCAGCAGCGACGGAGGTCGGGCGTTCCCGACTGAGCAGTTCTTC.

By share, this clonotype ranks as medium-sized. This CDR3 is CASSLALNLGGYTF. The CDR3 coding sequence is TGCGCCAGCAGCTTGGCCTTGAATCTGGGCGGCTACACCTTC. The chain combines TRBV5-1 with TRBJ1-2; unclear D gene. V gave up 0 bases and J gave up 8 bases, with 14 bases separating them. Germline V CDR1 and CDR2: SGHRS, YFSETQ. The CDR3 contains 14 residues.

This clonotype is judged medium-sized (0.01 to 0.1%). One end of the junction varies from germline; a read error may be responsible. This chain links TRBV11-2 with TRBJ1-4; 12 bases agree with TRBD1. CDR1 and CDR2 (germline): SGHAT, FQNNGV. The CDR3 covers 15 residues. In DNA form, the CDR3 reads TGTGCCAGCAGCCCGGGACAGGGGGCTAACGAAAAACTGTTTTTT. Residues: CASSPGQGANEKLFF.

V is TRBV20-1 and J is TRBJ1-3; TRBD1 might be the D (6 bases). Trimming left V 2 bases short and J 0 bases short, with 14 bases between. Germline assignment: CDR1 DFQATT and CDR2 SNEGSKA (reference sequence). There are 16 residues in the CDR3. The CDR3 here is CSARYTGILSGNTIYF. The CDR3 DNA reads as TGCAGTGCTAGATACACAGGGATCCTCTCTGGAAACACCATATATTTT.

The gene calls are TRBV4-1 and TRBJ1-2, with 8 bases fitting TRBD1. V trimming: 1 base; J trimming: 2 bases; junction bases outside the gene matches: 3. Per germline, CDR1 MGHRA and CDR2 YSYEKL. The CDR3 has 15 residues. The CDR3 here is CASSQGGQGNYGYTF. For the CDR3, the DNA is TGCGCCAGCAGCCAAGGAGGACAGGGAAACTATGGCTACACCTTC.

In its sample, this clonotype is medium-sized. The chain couples TRBV15 to TRBJ1-2; TRBD1 might be the D (5 bases). The V gene's germline CDR1 is LNHNV and CDR2 YYDKDF (reference sequence). The V end lost 3 bases, the J end lost 6 bases, and 17 bases lay between the germline ends. This CDR3 spans 15 amino acids. The CDR3 nucleotides read TGTGCCACCAGCAGGAACCCGACAGCCCCAGATGGCTACACCTTC. Protein product: CATSRNPTAPDGYTF.

The chain carries TRBV28 and TRBJ1-4, with D possibly TRBD1 on 6 matching bases. The germline gives CDR1 MDHEN, CDR2 SYDVKM. V was clipped by 7 bases and J by 8 bases, with 14 bases between them. The CDR3 has 13 amino acids. The chain's CDR3 is CASTRGGDEKLFF. The CDR3, as DNA: TGTGCCAGCACCCGAGGGGGAGACGAAAAACTGTTTTTT.

The chain uses TRBV11-2 and TRBJ2-1; 9 bases map to TRBD1. The CDR3 consists of 18 residues. After removal of 5 bases from V and 1 base from J, the junction contained 12 bases not matched to a gene. Germline-derived CDR1 and CDR2 are SGHAT and FQNNGV. The CDR3 spells CASSPPGQGFGSYNEQFF. DNA of the CDR3: TGTGCCAGCAGCCCGCCGGGACAGGGATTCGGGTCCTACAATGAGCAGTTCTTC.

The chain joins TRBV28 to TRBJ1-5, with 8 bases matching TRBD1. CDR1 MDHEN and CDR2 SYDVKM come from the germline V gene. The CDR3 is 20 amino acids. Losses at the gene ends were 6 bases for V and 6 bases for J; bases not matched to a gene: 25. The chain's CDR3 is CASRKRQGRQRTVVGQPQHF. CDR3 nucleotides: TGTGCCAGCAGAAAGAGACAGGGGCGGCAGAGAACGGTGGTAGGTCAGCCCCAGCATTTT.

This chain links TRBV5-4 with TRBJ2-2; the D gene is possibly TRBD1 (6 bases). Trimming left V 0 bases short and J 6 bases short, with 18 bases between. CDR1 SGHNT and CDR2 YYREEE come from the germline V gene (reference sequence). This CDR3 is built from 17 residues. CDR3 bases: TGTGCCAGCAGCTTGGACAGGGCTAAGCCGGTTGCCGGGGAGCTGTTTTTT. It encodes CASSLDRAKPVAGELFF.

The chain uses TRBV24-1 and TRBJ1-2, with D hard to call. V gave up 2 bases and J gave up 2 bases, with 5 bases separating them. The length of the CDR3 is 13 residues. Germline loops: CDR1 KGHDR, CDR2 SFDVKD. DNA for the CDR3: TGTGCCACCAGTGATTCACGGAACTATGGCTACACCTTC. This translates into CATSDSRNYGYTF.

This clonotype has a handful of counts. The V and J genes are TRBV5-5 and TRBJ2-1; 9 bases are shared with TRBD1. V gave up 0 bases and J gave up 8 bases; unmatched junction bases: 18. The CDR3 sequence is 19 residues long. CDR1 is SGHKS and CDR2 is YYEKEE in the germline V gene (reference sequence). The CDR3 loop reads CASSLAIWDRDSRGHEQFF. DNA for the CDR3: TGTGCCAGCAGCTTGGCAATCTGGGACAGGGATTCTCGGGGCCATGAGCAGTTCTTC.

With respect to this clonotype: This may be a read error, as it is one base from a much larger clone. The rearrangement joins TRBV4-1 to TRBJ2-3, with D possibly called TRBD1 or TRBD2 (5 bases each). This CDR3 contains 16 residues. Germline assignment: CDR1 MGHRA and CDR2 YSYEKL. V gave up 1 base and J gave up 4 bases, with 15 bases separating them. The chain's CDR3 is CASSQGRGVRPDTQYF. The CDR3, as DNA: TGCGCCAGCAGCCAAGGACGGGGCGTGAGGCCAGATACGCAGTATTTT.

Sample share makes this clonotype medium-sized. V and J are TRBV24-1 and TRBJ2-1; 13 bases are a match to TRBD2. The CDR3 covers 17 residues. The germline gives CDR1 KGHDR, CDR2 SFDVKD. V was pared by 2 bases and J by 7 bases, with 7 bases of the junction left unmatched. The CDR3 DNA sequence: TGTGCCACCAGTGATTCCGGACTAGCGGGAGTAGGGAATGAGCAGTTCTTC. It yields the protein CATSDSGLAGVGNEQFF.

The chain joins TRBV3-1 to TRBJ2-1; the D gene is possibly TRBD2 (6 bases). The CDR3 is 13 residues long. Trimming shortened V by 4 bases and J by 10 bases, and 14 bases separated the two germline ends. CDR1 and CDR2 (germline): LGHDT, YNNKEL (reference sequence). CDR3 in amino acids: CASSPGGAMEQFF. The DNA for the CDR3 is TGTGCCAGCAGCCCCGGAGGGGCGATGGAGCAGTTCTTC.

This clonotype was seen a few times. This rearrangement joins TRBV20-1 to TRBJ1-5; 7 nucleotides agree with TRBD1. Germline V gene sequence: CDR1 DFQATT, CDR2 SNEGSKA (reference sequence). V lost 5 bases and J lost 3; bases outside the gene matches: 4. This CDR3 spans 13 amino acids. The CDR3 nucleotides read TGCAGTGCTTGGGACAGATACAATCAGCCCCAGCATTTT. Amino acids: CSAWDRYNQPQHF.

This chain joins TRBV30 and TRBJ2-4, with 8 bases lining up with TRBD2. The length of the CDR3 is 16 residues. Per germline, CDR1 GTSNPN and CDR2 SVGIG (reference sequence). Germline trimming cut 2 bases from V and 0 bases from J; bases unmatched to any gene: 6. CDR3 DNA: TGTGCCTGGAGTTTTACTAGCGGTAAAGCCAAAAACATTCAGTACTTC. Translating gives CAWSFTSGKAKNIQYF.

By share, this clonotype ranks as medium-sized. The rearrangement joins TRBV10-1 to TRBJ2-2; maybe TRBD2 (5 bases). The CDR3 length is 15 residues. CDR1 is WNHNN and CDR2 is SYGVQD in the germline V gene (reference sequence). Trimming stripped 6 bases from V and 7 bases from J, with 18 bases between. The CDR3 loop reads CASSPALGVGGELFF. The CDR3 nucleotides read TGCGCCAGCAGCCCAGCCTTGGGAGTCGGCGGGGAGCTGTTTTTT.

This clonotype is termed medium-sized. This chain connects TRBV20-1 to TRBJ1-2, with 9 bases lining up with TRBD1. Trimming cost V 1 base and J 7 bases; bases outside gene matches: 7. CDR3 length equals 14 residues. CDR1 and CDR2 from the germline V gene are DFQATT and SNEGSKA (reference sequence). CDR3 DNA: TGCAGTGCTAGAGCCCCGGGACAGGGCGGTGGCTACACCTTC. As protein: CSARAPGQGGGYTF.